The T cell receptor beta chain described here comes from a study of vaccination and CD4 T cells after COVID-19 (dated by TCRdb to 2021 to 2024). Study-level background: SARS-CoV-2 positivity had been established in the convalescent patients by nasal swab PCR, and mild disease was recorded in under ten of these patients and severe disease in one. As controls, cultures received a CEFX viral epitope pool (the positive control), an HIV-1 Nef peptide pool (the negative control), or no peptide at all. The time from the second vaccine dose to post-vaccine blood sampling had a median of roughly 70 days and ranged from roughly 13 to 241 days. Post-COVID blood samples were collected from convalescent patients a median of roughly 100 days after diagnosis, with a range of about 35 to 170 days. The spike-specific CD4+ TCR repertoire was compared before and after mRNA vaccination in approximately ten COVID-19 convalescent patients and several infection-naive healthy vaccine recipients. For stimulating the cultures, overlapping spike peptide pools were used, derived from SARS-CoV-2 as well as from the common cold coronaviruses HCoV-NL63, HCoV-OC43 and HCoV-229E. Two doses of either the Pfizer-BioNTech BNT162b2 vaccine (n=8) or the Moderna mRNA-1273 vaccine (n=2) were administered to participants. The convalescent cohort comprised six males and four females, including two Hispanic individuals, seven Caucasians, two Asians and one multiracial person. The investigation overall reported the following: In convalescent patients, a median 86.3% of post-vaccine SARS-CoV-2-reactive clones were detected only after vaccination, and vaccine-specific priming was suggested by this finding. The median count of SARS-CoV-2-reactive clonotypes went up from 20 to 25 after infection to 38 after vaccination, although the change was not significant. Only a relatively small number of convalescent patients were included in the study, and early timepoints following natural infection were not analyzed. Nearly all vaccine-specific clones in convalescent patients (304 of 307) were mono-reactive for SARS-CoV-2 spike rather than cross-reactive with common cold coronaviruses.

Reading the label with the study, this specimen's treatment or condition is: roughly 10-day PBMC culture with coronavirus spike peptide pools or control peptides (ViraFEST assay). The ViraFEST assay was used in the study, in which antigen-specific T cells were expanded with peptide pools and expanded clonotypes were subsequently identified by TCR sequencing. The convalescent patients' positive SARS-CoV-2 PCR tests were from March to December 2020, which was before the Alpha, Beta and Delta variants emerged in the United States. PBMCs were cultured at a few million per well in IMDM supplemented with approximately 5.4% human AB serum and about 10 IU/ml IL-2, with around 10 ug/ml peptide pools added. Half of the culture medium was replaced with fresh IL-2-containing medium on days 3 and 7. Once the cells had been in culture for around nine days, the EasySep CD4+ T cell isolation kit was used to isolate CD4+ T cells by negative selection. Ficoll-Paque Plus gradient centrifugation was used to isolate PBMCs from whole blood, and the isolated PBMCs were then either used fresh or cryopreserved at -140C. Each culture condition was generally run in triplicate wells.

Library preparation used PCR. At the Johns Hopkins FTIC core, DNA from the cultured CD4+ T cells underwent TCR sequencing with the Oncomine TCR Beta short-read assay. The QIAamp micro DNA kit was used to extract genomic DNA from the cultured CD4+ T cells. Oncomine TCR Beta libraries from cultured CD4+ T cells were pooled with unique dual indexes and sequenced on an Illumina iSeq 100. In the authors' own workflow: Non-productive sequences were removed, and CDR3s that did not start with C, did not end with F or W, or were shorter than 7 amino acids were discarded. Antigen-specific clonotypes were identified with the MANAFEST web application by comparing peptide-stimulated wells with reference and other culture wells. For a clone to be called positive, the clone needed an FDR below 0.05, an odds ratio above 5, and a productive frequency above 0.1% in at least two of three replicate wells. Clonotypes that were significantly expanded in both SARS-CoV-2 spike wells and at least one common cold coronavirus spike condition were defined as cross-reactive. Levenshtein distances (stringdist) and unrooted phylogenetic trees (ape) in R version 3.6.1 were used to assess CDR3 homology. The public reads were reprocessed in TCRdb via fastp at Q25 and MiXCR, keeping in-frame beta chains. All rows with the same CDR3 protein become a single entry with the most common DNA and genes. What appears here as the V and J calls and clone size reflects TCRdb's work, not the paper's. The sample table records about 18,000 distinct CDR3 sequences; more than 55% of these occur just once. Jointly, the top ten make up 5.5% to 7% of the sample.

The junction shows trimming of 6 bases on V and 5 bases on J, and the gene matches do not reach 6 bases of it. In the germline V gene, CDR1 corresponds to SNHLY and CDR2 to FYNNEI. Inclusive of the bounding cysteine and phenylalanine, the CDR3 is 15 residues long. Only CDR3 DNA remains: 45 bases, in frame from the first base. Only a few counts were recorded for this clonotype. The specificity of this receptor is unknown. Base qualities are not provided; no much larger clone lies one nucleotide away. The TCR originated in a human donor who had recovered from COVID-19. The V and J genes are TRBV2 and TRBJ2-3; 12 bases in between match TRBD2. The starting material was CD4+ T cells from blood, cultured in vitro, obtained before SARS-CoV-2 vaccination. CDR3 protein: CASSNLAGGVDTQYF. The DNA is TGTGCCAGCAGCAACCTAGCGGGAGGGGTAGATACGCAGTATTTT.